This T cell receptor beta chain is from a study of shared clonotypes between healthy human individuals. Study results and limitations: Clonotype sharing levels among donors were expected to vary with sequencing depth. Around 5% was the fraction of naive CD4 clonotypes found shared across four donors.

Remarks on this clone: Its antigen remains unknown.

Method: immunoSEQ multiplex PCR; TCRdb's copy keeps in-frame clones and lacks some. The sample has about 2.3 million clones; about nine tenths are singletons. The germline CDR1 and CDR2 sequences are SGHTA and FQGNSA. The CDR3 spans 12 residues. The J segment lost 9 bases and the V segment lost 4 bases, leaving 5 bases of the junction unmatched. The clonotype comes from a man between 18 and 29 years old in good health. Some clones in this sample may be carry-over from other donors' samples. V is TRBV7-2 and J is TRBJ2-7; 8 bases are a match to TRBD1. Material for sequencing was naive CD4+ T cells from PBMCs. As to subset: CD45RA+ positively selected. The CDR3 DNA follows: TGTGCCAGCAGCTCCGAGGACAGGGTGCAGTACTTC. The encoded protein is CASSSEDRVQYF.